One sample yielded the 29 T cell receptor beta chains listed below, sequenced in a study of blood T cell repertoires in COVID-19 (dated by TCRdb to about 2020). Receptor libraries were prepared by the immunoSEQ multiplex PCR assay. The table comes from immuneACCESS by way of TCRdb, which keeps in-frame sequences with V and J called. Part of the clones is missing from these tables; in studies checked, under half for an unresolved V gene and the rest for unknown reasons. The sample records approximately 200,000 clones, 70% to 80% of which are singletons. The ten largest account for 5.5% to 7% of the sample. Input material: peripheral blood. The receptors originated from a woman aged 40 to 50 with COVID-19, enrolled during active disease.

J is TRBJ2-5 and V is TRBV6-6; perhaps TRBD1 as D (5 bases). The V end lost 6 bases, the J end lost 5 bases, and 19 bases lay between the germline ends. CDR1 is MNHNY, CDR2 SVGAGI, per germline (reference sequence). The CDR3 spans 15 residues. For the CDR3, the DNA is TGTGCCAGCAGACCCCCAGCAGGGCATGGTGAGACCCAGTACTTC. It translates to CASRPPAGHGETQYF.

For this clone: Distinct nucleotide sequences in the sample also encode this CDR3. The V and J genes are TRBV5-1 and TRBJ2-2; possibly TRBD1 for D (7 bases). CDR3 length equals 14 residues. V lost 2 bases and J lost 4, with 9 bases in between. The germline gives CDR1 SGHRS, CDR2 YFSETQ. The DNA of the CDR3 is TGCGCCAGCAGCTTTCAGGGGGGCACCGGGGAGCTGTTTTTT. Its protein product is CASSFQGGTGELFF.

The rearrangement joins TRBV5-1 to TRBJ2-3, with a possible D match to TRBD1 (6 bases). Looked up from germline, CDR1 is SGHRS and CDR2 is YFSETQ. The V and J ends lost 4 bases and 2 bases respectively, with 11 bases between them. CDR3 length equals 14 residues. The CDR3 spells CASSQGTTTDTQYF. In nucleotides, the CDR3 is TGCGCCAGCAGCCAGGGGACCACCACAGATACGCAGTATTTT. The whole variable domain, filled in from reference TRBV5-1 and TRBJ2-3, reads KAGVTQTPRYLIKTRGQQVTLSCSPISGHRSVSWYQQTPGQGLQFLFEYFSETQRNKGNFPGRFSGRQFSNSRSEMNVSTLELGDSALYLCASSQGTTTDTQYFGPGTRLTVL.

V is TRBV15 and J is TRBJ1-4; TRBD1 might be the D (5 bases). Germline values: CDR1 LNHNV, CDR2 YYDKDF (reference sequence). Trimming removed 3 bases at V and 5 bases at J, with 13 bases between. The CDR3 runs 15 residues. The CDR3 region is CATSSGAFENEKLFF. CDR3 coding DNA: TGTGCCACCAGCAGTGGGGCCTTCGAGAATGAAAAACTGTTTTTT.

V usage is TRBV3-1 (or the pseudogene TRBV3-2) and J usage is TRBJ1-1; 8 nucleotides align to TRBD1. Germline values: CDR1 LGHDT, CDR2 YNNKEL (reference sequence). The CDR3 is 15 amino acids. V lost 1 base and J lost 3; bases outside the gene matches: 4. The CDR3 loop is CASSQVWTGYTEAFF. The CDR3, as DNA: TGTGCCAGCAGCCAAGTCTGGACAGGGTACACTGAAGCTTTCTTT.

The chain has TRBV3-1 (or the pseudogene TRBV3-2) and TRBJ1-1; D possibly corresponds to TRBD1 (5 bases). The CDR3 sequence is 15 residues long. Looked up from germline, CDR1 is LGHDT and CDR2 is YNNKEL (reference sequence). Trimming removed 1 base at V and 4 bases at J, with 13 bases between. The CDR3 DNA is TGTGCCAGCAGCCAAGCGGGGGGGTGGGGCACTGAAGCTTTCTTT. This encodes CASSQAGGWGTEAFF.

The V gene is TRBV10-2, the J gene TRBJ2-1, with 8 bases aligning to TRBD2. CDR1 is WSHSY, CDR2 SAAADI, per germline. This CDR3 has 15 amino acids. The J segment lost 6 bases and the V segment lost 6 bases, leaving 10 bases of the junction unmatched. This chain's CDR3 is CASSYPGLVSNEQFF. The CDR3 DNA sequence: TGCGCCAGCAGCTACCCGGGACTAGTGAGCAATGAGCAGTTCTTC.

The chain uses TRBV3-1 (or the pseudogene TRBV3-2) and TRBJ2-3, with 11 bases identical to TRBD1. Germline V gene data show CDR1 as LGHDT and CDR2 as YNNKEL (reference sequence). The CDR3 totals 17 residues. Unmatched junction bases numbered 14, after V lost 6 bases and J lost 6 bases. In DNA form, the CDR3 reads TGTGCCAGCAGACTGATGCCGGGACAGGGGGGTTCGGATACGCAGTATTTT. Its translation is CASRLMPGQGGSDTQYF.

This chain links TRBV6-2 or TRBV6-3 with TRBJ1-2, with D possibly matching TRBD1 (6 bases). The V and J ends lost 4 bases and 5 bases respectively, with 26 bases between them. Germline V gives CDR1 MNHEY, CDR2 SVGEGT. The CDR3 runs 18 residues. CDR3 coding DNA: TGTGCCAGCAGTTTTACCCAAACACCGGGACAAAGGGTTTATGGCTACACCTTC. Amino acid sequence: CASSFTQTPGQRVYGYTF.

The chain recombines TRBV24-1 with TRBJ2-1, with 13 bases lining up with TRBD2. Losses at the gene ends were 4 bases for V and 4 bases for J; bases not matched to a gene: 6. The CDR3 is 17 residues long. Germline V gene lookup returns CDR1 KGHDR and CDR2 SFDVKD. CDR3 residues: CATSEAGTSGNYNEQFF. CDR3 nucleotides: TGTGCCACCAGTGAAGCCGGGACTAGCGGGAATTACAATGAGCAGTTCTTC.

The rearrangement uses TRBV5-6 and TRBJ2-7, with a weak D call TRBD2 (5 bases). Germline V gene sequence: CDR1 SGHDT, CDR2 YYEEEE. The V gene lost 2 bases and the J gene lost 3 bases, with 15 bases spanning the gap. The CDR3 contains 15 residues. The CDR3 sequence: CASSFVEARNYEQYF. The CDR3 bases are TGTGCCAGCAGCTTCGTGGAGGCACGGAACTACGAGCAGTACTTC.

The J gene is TRBJ2-7, the V gene TRBV28; D may be TRBD2 (5 bases). CDR1 and CDR2 (germline): MDHEN, SYDVKM. V was pared by 6 bases and J by 3 bases, with 18 bases between. The CDR3 consists of 15 residues. The CDR3 is CASSQGRGTVYEQYF. In DNA form, the CDR3 reads TGTGCCAGCAGCCAAGGACGGGGAACAGTCTACGAGCAGTACTTC.

The chain uses TRBV11-1 and TRBJ2-5; 11 nucleotides match TRBD2. J lost 4 bases, V lost 5 bases, and 6 bases had no gene match. There are 15 residues in the CDR3. The germline V gene has CDR1 SGHAT and CDR2 FQDESV (reference sequence). The CDR3 spells CASSRTLAGGETQYF. Written as DNA, the CDR3 is TGTGCCAGCAGCCGGACGCTAGCGGGGGGAGAGACCCAGTACTTC.

This clone was recorded at least ten times. This chain connects TRBV27 to TRBJ1-2, with a tentative D call TRBD1 (5 bases). Trimming removed 3 bases at V and 0 bases at J, with 5 bases between. CDR1 and CDR2 (germline): MNHEY, SMNVEV (reference sequence). The CDR3 is made up of 13 amino acids. The CDR3 DNA reads as TGTGCCAGCAGTTTGACAGCTAACTATGGCTACACCTTC. This gives the protein CASSLTANYGYTF.

This clone was counted between two and nine times. The chain links TRBV6-5 to TRBJ2-2; D is perhaps TRBD2 (6 bases). Germline CDR1 is MNHEY and CDR2 is SVGAGI. There are 14 residues in the CDR3. The germline V and J ends were trimmed by 6 bases and 9 bases, with 17 bases remaining between them. The CDR3 bases are TGTGCCAGCAGCTGGGACTCCGCCGGCCGGGAGCTGTTTTTT. Translated: CASSWDSAGRELFF.

V gene TRBV27 combines with J gene TRBJ1-5; no clear D. CDR1 is MNHEY and CDR2 is SMNVEV in the germline V gene (reference sequence). V dropped 5 bases and J dropped 6 bases, with 20 bases sitting between them. The CDR3 loop spans 16 amino acids. In nucleotides, the CDR3 is TGTGCCAGCAGTCCCTGGGCTCGGACTCATATTCAGCCCCAGCATTTT. It yields the protein CASSPWARTHIQPQHF.

The rearrangement links TRBV7-2 to TRBJ2-2; no firm D call. Germline-derived CDR1 and CDR2 are SGHTA and FQGNSA. V lost 1 base to trimming and J lost 0 bases, with 6 bases between them. The CDR3 is 15 residues long. CDR3 amino acids: CASSLVAANTGELFF. The CDR3, as DNA: TGTGCCAGCAGCTTAGTAGCCGCGAACACCGGGGAGCTGTTTTTT.

The rearrangement uses TRBV18 and TRBJ2-6, with 8 bases lining up with TRBD1. V trimming: 5 bases; J trimming: 12 bases; junction bases outside the gene matches: 9. Germline V lookup: CDR1 KGHSH, CDR2 LQKENI. The CDR3 length is 14 residues. The CDR3 spells CASSSARGQIVLTF. CDR3 DNA sequence: TGTGCCAGCTCATCAGCCAGGGGGCAAATCGTCCTGACTTTC. The whole variable domain, filled in from reference TRBV18 and TRBJ2-6, reads NAGVMQNPRHLVRRRGQEARLRCSPMKGHSHVYWYRQLPEEGLKFMVYLQKENIIDESGMPKERFSAEFPKEGPSILRIQQVVRGDSAAYFCASSSARGQIVLTFGAGSRLTVL.

This chain links TRBV13 with TRBJ2-7; D may be TRBD2 (6 bases). V was shortened by 0 bases and J by 8 bases, with 8 bases between the two germline ends. The CDR3 extends over 12 amino acids. CDR1 is PRHDT, CDR2 FYEKMQ, per germline (reference sequence). The CDR3 sequence: CASSLGREKQYF. The CDR3 DNA reads as TGTGCCAGCAGCTTAGGCCGGGAGAAGCAGTACTTC. Full variable domain (rest looked up from reference TRBV13 and TRBJ2-7): AAGVIQSPRHLIKEKRETATLKCYPIPRHDTVYWYQQGPGQDPQFLISFYEKMQSDKGSIPDRFSAQQFSDYHSELNMSSLELGDSALYFCASSLGREKQYFGPGTRLTVT.

The chain recombines TRBV19 with TRBJ1-3, with no clear D. The CDR3 contains 13 residues. V was clipped by 5 bases and J by 4 bases, with 9 bases between them. Germline V gene data show CDR1 as LNHDA and CDR2 as SQIVND (reference sequence). CDR3 protein: CASSGHLGNTIYF. CDR3 nucleotide sequence: TGTGCCAGTAGTGGGCACCTCGGAAACACCATATATTTT.

CDR3 in amino acids: CASSQEALSSSNNEQFF. The CDR3 nucleotides are TGTGCCAGCAGCCAAGAAGCCCTTTCCTCCTCTAACAATGAGCAGTTCTTC. This chain joins TRBV4-2 and TRBJ2-1; D is undetermined. V was trimmed by 0 bases and J by 5 bases, leaving 17 bases between them. Germline lookup yields CDR1 LGHNA and CDR2 YNFKEQ. The length of the CDR3 is 17 residues.

The rearrangement joins TRBV5-1 to TRBJ2-1, with a weak D call TRBD2 (5 bases). Germline values: CDR1 SGHRS, CDR2 YFSETQ. Trimming shortened V by 0 bases and J by 7 bases, and 11 bases separated the two germline ends. The CDR3 runs 14 residues. The CDR3: CASSLATRGNEQFF. DNA for the CDR3: TGCGCCAGCAGCTTGGCTACCCGAGGGAATGAGCAGTTCTTC. Based on the CDR3 plus reference TRBV5-1 and TRBJ2-1, the full variable domain is KAGVTQTPRYLIKTRGQQVTLSCSPISGHRSVSWYQQTPGQGLQFLFEYFSETQRNKGNFPGRFSGRQFSNSRSEMNVSTLELGDSALYLCASSLATRGNEQFFGPGTRLTVL.

The genes are TRBV29-1 and TRBJ1-4; no definite D call. Per germline, CDR1 SQVTM and CDR2 ANQGSEA. This CDR3 is 15 amino acids long. V lost 7 bases and J lost 5, with 20 bases in between. In nucleotides, the CDR3 is TGCAGCGCCGCGGTGGTCCAGCTTAAAAATGAAAAACTGTTTTTT. Its protein is CSAAVVQLKNEKLFF.

The V call is TRBV11-2, the J call TRBJ2-1, with D possibly matching TRBD2 (5 bases). The V end was cut by 3 bases, the J end by 0 bases, with 21 bases between. CDR3 length: 19 residues. Germline assignment: CDR1 SGHAT and CDR2 FQNNGV. The CDR3: CASSFGLRVSVLSYNEQFF. The CDR3, as DNA: TGTGCCAGCAGCTTCGGACTGAGAGTTAGCGTGCTCTCCTACAATGAGCAGTTCTTC.

The chain has TRBV11-2 and TRBJ1-5, with D possibly TRBD1 on 6 matching bases. The V gene lost 5 bases and the J gene lost 0 bases, with 11 bases spanning the gap. The CDR3 is 15 amino acids. Germline V gene lookup returns CDR1 SGHAT and CDR2 FQNNGV. The CDR3, as DNA: TGTGCCAGCAGCCCGGACAGCCATAGCAATCAGCCCCAGCATTTT. Translation: CASSPDSHSNQPQHF.

The gene calls are TRBV15 and TRBJ1-1; no definite D call. Germline lookup yields CDR1 LNHNV and CDR2 YYDKDF (reference sequence). The CDR3 spans 14 residues. V lost 3 bases, J lost 1 base, and 9 bases lay in between. The CDR3 sequence is CATSRSLGNTEAFF. The CDR3 bases are TGTGCCACCAGCAGGTCCCTAGGGAACACTGAAGCTTTCTTT.

Here the CDR3 DNA reads TGTGCCAGCAGCTTAGAATCCGGGATAAGGGCAATGAACACTGAAGCTTTCTTT. Its protein product is CASSLESGIRAMNTEAFF. The chain links TRBV11-2 to TRBJ1-1; unclear D gene. V lost 0 bases and J lost 0, with 17 bases in between. CDR1 is SGHAT and CDR2 is FQNNGV in the germline V gene. CDR3 length: 18 residues.

The chain joins TRBV24-1 to TRBJ2-1; maybe TRBD2 (6 bases). This CDR3 is 13 amino acids long. The V gene's germline CDR1 is KGHDR and CDR2 SFDVKD. Trimming removed 7 bases at V and 0 bases at J, with 6 bases between. CDR3 DNA: TGTGCCACCAGCGGGAGCTCCTACAATGAGCAGTTCTTC. Translation gives CATSGSSYNEQFF.

The chain is built from TRBV21-1 and TRBJ2-3; TRBD2, the D gene given by the table, was not confirmed from the DNA. TRBV21-1 has pseudogene status. The CDR3 spans 20 residues. The CDR3 nucleotides are TGTGCCAGCAGCAAAGCGCTTGGACTAGCGGGAGTAAGTTACACAGATACGCAGTATTTT. It is translated as CASSKALGLAGVSYTDTQYF.